Shown below are 25 T cell receptor beta chains from a single sample sequenced in a study of blood T cell repertoires in COVID-19 (dated by TCRdb to 2020 to 2021). The protocol used for the library was the immunoSEQ multiplex PCR assay. The table comes from immuneACCESS by way of TCRdb, which keeps in-frame sequences with V and J called. Part of the clones is missing from these tables; in studies checked, under half for an unresolved V gene and the rest for unknown reasons. Here the sample has about 280,000 clones; roughly 87% occur a single time. Roughly 9.1% of the sample rests with the top ten. Sequenced material: peripheral blood. These receptors all come from a man between 18 and 29 years old with active or convalescent COVID-19.

This chain connects TRBV18 to TRBJ2-3; 9 nucleotides agree with TRBD1. V dropped 6 bases and J dropped 4; count of bases not matched to a gene: 5. Per the germline V gene, CDR1 is KGHSH and CDR2 is LQKENI. The CDR3 is 14 amino acids. The CDR3 sequence is CASSRDREADTQYF. CDR3 sequence (DNA): TGTGCCAGCTCTCGGGACAGGGAGGCAGATACGCAGTATTTT. Complete variable domain (other parts from reference TRBV18 and TRBJ2-3): NAGVMQNPRHLVRRRGQEARLRCSPMKGHSHVYWYRQLPEEGLKFMVYLQKENIIDESGMPKERFSAEFPKEGPSILRIQQVVRGDSAAYFCASSRDREADTQYFGPGTRLTVL.

This sequence joins TRBV7-9 and TRBJ1-1, with D tentatively TRBD1 (6 bases). With 5 bases removed from V and 0 bases from J, the gap between germline ends came to 10 bases. Germline V lookup: CDR1 SEHNR, CDR2 FQNEAQ (reference sequence). The CDR3 totals 14 residues. The CDR3 is CASSVQGVNTEAFF. The DNA of the CDR3 is TGTGCCAGCAGCGTACAGGGCGTGAACACTGAAGCTTTCTTT.

The genes are TRBV19 and TRBJ1-4; D is possibly TRBD1 (5 bases). The CDR3 is made up of 14 amino acids. The V end was cut by 3 bases, the J end by 5 bases, with 10 bases between. Germline V gives CDR1 LNHDA, CDR2 SQIVND (reference sequence). As DNA, the CDR3 is TGTGCCAGTAGTATCGGTGGGGGGAATGAAAAACTGTTTTTT. As protein: CASSIGGGNEKLFF. The full variable domain, rest sourced from reference TRBV19 and TRBJ1-4, is DGGITQSPKYLFRKEGQNVTLSCEQNLNHDAMYWYRQDPGQGLRLIYYSQIVNDFQKGDIAEGYSVSREKKESFPLTVTSAQKNPTAFYLCASSIGGGNEKLFFGSGTQLSVL.

The J gene is TRBJ2-3, the V gene TRBV6-5; D gene uncertain. The V gene's germline CDR1 is MNHEY and CDR2 SVGAGI. Trimming removed 6 bases at V and 4 bases at J, with 8 bases between. CDR3 length: 12 amino acids. The CDR3 DNA follows: TGTGCCAGCAGGCGCTCGGCAGATACGCAGTATTTT. Translation: CASRRSADTQYF.

The rearrangement uses TRBV3-1 (or the pseudogene TRBV3-2) and TRBJ1-3; unclear D gene. Trimming removed 4 bases from V and 4 bases from J, with 14 bases in between. Germline CDR1 is LGHDT and CDR2 is YNNKEL (reference sequence). This CDR3 has 15 amino acids. This chain's CDR3 is CASSLASGSGNTIYF. DNA of the CDR3: TGTGCCAGCAGCCTGGCCTCGGGTTCCGGAAACACCATATATTTT.

The chain uses TRBV27 and TRBJ2-1, with 11 bases aligning to TRBD2. CDR3 length equals 14 residues. J was trimmed by 8 bases and V by 5 bases; bases with no gene match: 5. Per the germline V gene, CDR1 is MNHEY and CDR2 is SMNVEV (reference sequence). In DNA, the CDR3 is TGTGCCAGCAGTACTAGCGGGGGCCGGCATGAGCAGTTCTTC. It encodes CASSTSGGRHEQFF.

V gene TRBV25-1 combines with J gene TRBJ2-1; 7 bases align to TRBD1. This CDR3 has 14 amino acids. Germline CDR1 is MGHDK and CDR2 is SYGVNS. The trim removed 4 bases at V and 0 bases at J, leaving 0 bases unmatched. CDR3 nucleotides: TGTGCCAGCAGTGGGGACAGCTCCTACAATGAGCAGTTCTTC. Translated: CASSGDSSYNEQFF.

The J gene is TRBJ1-3, the V gene TRBV24-1; D gene ambiguous. The CDR3 runs 16 residues. Germline CDR1 reads KGHDR; CDR2 reads SFDVKD. V dropped 3 bases and J dropped 0 bases, with 11 bases sitting between them. CDR3 residues: CATSDTIRGSGNTIYF. CDR3 DNA sequence: TGTGCCACCAGTGATACCATACGGGGCTCTGGAAACACCATATATTTT.

The J gene is TRBJ2-7, the V gene TRBV6-5; D gene uncertain. Germline V gene data show CDR1 as MNHEY and CDR2 as SVGAGI. The V gene lost 0 bases and the J gene lost 6 bases, with 9 bases spanning the gap. The CDR3 has 13 residues. CDR3 residues: CASSYSPSSEQYF. CDR3 in DNA: TGTGCCAGCAGTTACTCGCCTTCGAGCGAGCAGTACTTC.

This clone was recorded a few times. CDR3 sequence reads: CASSLEGYTQYF. The CDR3 nucleotides read TGTGCCAGCAGCTTGGAGGGCTATACGCAGTATTTT. The V call is TRBV11-2, the J call TRBJ2-3; D possibly corresponds to TRBD2 (6 bases). There are 12 residues in the CDR3. Trimming shortened V by 3 bases and J by 7 bases, and 8 bases separated the two germline ends. Germline-derived CDR1 and CDR2 are SGHAT and FQNNGV.

J is TRBJ2-3 and V is TRBV13; D ambiguous. V was pared by 4 bases and J by 4 bases, with 6 bases between. CDR1 is PRHDT and CDR2 is FYEKMQ in the germline V gene (reference sequence). This CDR3 spans 12 amino acids. The CDR3 DNA reads TGTGCCAGCAGCTCATTGTCAGATACGCAGTATTTT. It encodes CASSSLSDTQYF.

The V and J genes are TRBV12-3 or TRBV12-4 and TRBJ2-7, with TRBD2 matching 7 bases. Trimming at V came to 2 bases and at J to 9 bases, leaving 7 bases not matched to a gene. The CDR3 length is 13 residues. The CDR3 reads CASSLSLGEGQYF. The CDR3 coding sequence is TGTGCCAGCAGTTTAAGTTTGGGGGAGGGGCAGTACTTC.

This clone was counted a single time. The chain carries TRBV6-5 and TRBJ2-5; D is ambiguous. Germline V gene sequence: CDR1 MNHEY, CDR2 SVGAGI. Trimming took off 2 bases at V and 1 base at J, with 11 bases between the two ends. This CDR3 region has 15 residues. Written as DNA, the CDR3 is TGTGCCAGCAGTTACAGTCCGTCGCGCCAAGAGACCCAGTACTTC. Residues: CASSYSPSRQETQYF.

The chain has TRBV6-2 or TRBV6-3 and TRBJ1-6, with 8 bases aligning to TRBD1. In germline, CDR1 is MNHEY, CDR2 SVGEGT. J was trimmed by 6 bases and V by 4 bases; bases with no gene match: 2. This CDR3 is built from 14 residues. CDR3 in DNA: TGTGCCAGCAGTTCCGGGACAGGTAATTCACCCCTCCACTTT. Amino acid sequence: CASSSGTGNSPLHF.

The chain links TRBV18 to TRBJ1-2; D gene ambiguous. The length of the CDR3 is 13 residues. V lost 6 bases, J lost 4 bases, and 12 bases lay in between. Germline V lookup: CDR1 KGHSH, CDR2 LQKENI. The CDR3 sequence: CASSQIVSYGYTF. CDR3 bases: TGTGCCAGCTCTCAAATAGTAAGCTATGGCTACACCTTC. The variable domain in full, completed from reference TRBV18 and TRBJ1-2, reads NAGVMQNPRHLVRRRGQEARLRCSPMKGHSHVYWYRQLPEEGLKFMVYLQKENIIDESGMPKERFSAEFPKEGPSILRIQQVVRGDSAAYFCASSQIVSYGYTFGSGTRLTVV.

This CDR3 is CASSPSRGTKTQYF. The CDR3 coding sequence is TGTGCCAGCAGCCCTAGTCGTGGTACGAAGACCCAGTACTTC. This sequence joins TRBV5-4 and TRBJ2-5; unclear D gene. Trimming pared 4 bases from V and 6 bases from J, leaving 16 bases between. Germline loops: CDR1 SGHNT, CDR2 YYREEE (reference sequence). This CDR3 is built from 14 residues.

This clone was recorded only once. This rearrangement joins TRBV7-2 to TRBJ2-3; 8 nucleotides align to TRBD2. The trim removed 4 bases at V and 4 bases at J, leaving 4 bases unmatched. The CDR3 consists of 14 residues. Germline CDR1 SGHTA, CDR2 FQGNSA. CDR3 in amino acids: CASSSLTSADTQYF. DNA for the CDR3: TGTGCCAGCAGCTCCCTGACTAGCGCAGATACGCAGTATTTT. Full variable domain (rest looked up from reference TRBV7-2 and TRBJ2-3): GAGVSQSPSNKVTEKGKDVELRCDPISGHTALYWYRQSLGQGLEFLIYFQGNSAPDKSGLPSDRFSAERTGGSVSTLTIQRTQQEDSAVYLCASSSLTSADTQYFGPGTRLTVL.

The rearrangement links TRBV29-1 to TRBJ1-2; a possible D gene is TRBD1 (6 bases). This CDR3 region has 15 residues. Germline V gives CDR1 SQVTM, CDR2 ANQGSEA. V lost 6 bases, J lost 2 bases, and 19 bases lay in between. The CDR3 nucleotides are TGCAGCGTGGGTTGGACAGCGGCTAACAACTATGGCTACACCTTC. Its translation is CSVGWTAANNYGYTF.

This chain joins TRBV11-3 and TRBJ2-1; 9 nucleotides align to TRBD2. After removal of 4 bases from V and 7 bases from J, the junction contained 8 bases not matched to a gene. Germline-derived CDR1 and CDR2 are SGHNT and YENEEA. The CDR3 extends over 15 amino acids. The CDR3 DNA is TGTGCCAGCAGCTCAGGGGCGGGAGGGTTGAATGAGCAGTTCTTC. It translates to CASSSGAGGLNEQFF. The entire variable domain, with the rest obtained from reference TRBV11-3 and TRBJ2-1, is as follows: EAGVVQSPRYKIIEKKQPVAFWCNPISGHNTLYWYLQNLGQGPELLIRYENEEAVDDSQLPKDRFSAERLKGVDSTLKIQPAELGDSAVYLCASSSGAGGLNEQFFGPGTRLTVL.

This chain links TRBV11-2 with TRBJ1-1; D is uncertain. V lost 2 bases to trimming and J lost 0 bases, with 7 bases between them. Germline V gene sequence: CDR1 SGHAT, CDR2 FQNNGV. This CDR3 is 14 amino acids long. The CDR3 reads CASSLLHMNTEAFF. The CDR3 DNA reads TGTGCCAGCAGCTTACTCCACATGAACACTGAAGCTTTCTTT.

The rearrangement joins TRBV6-5 to TRBJ1-3; D ambiguous. The CDR3 is made up of 15 amino acids. Germline lookup yields CDR1 MNHEY and CDR2 SVGAGI. Trimming took off 6 bases at V and 1 base at J, with 13 bases between the two ends. The CDR3 bases are TGTGCCAGCAGCCCATCCGGGGTGTCTGGAAACACCATATATTTT. It specifies CASSPSGVSGNTIYF.

V usage is TRBV5-4 and J usage is TRBJ2-7; the match to TRBD1 covers 10 bases. This CDR3 is built from 14 residues. The germline V gene has CDR1 SGHNT and CDR2 YYREEE (reference sequence). Losses at the gene ends were 4 bases for V and 2 bases for J; bases not matched to a gene: 3. CDR3 DNA sequence: TGTGCCAGCAGCACGGGACAGGGGACCTACGAGCAGTACTTC. Protein: CASSTGQGTYEQYF.

This chain uses TRBV5-4 with TRBJ2-3; D is unresolved. Trimming cost V 6 bases and J 2 bases, with 16 bases left between them. The length of the CDR3 is 15 residues. Looked up from germline, CDR1 is SGHNT and CDR2 is YYREEE (reference sequence). DNA of the CDR3: TGTGCCAGCACTCTTAAACGACATCCCACAGATACGCAGTATTTT. Encoded protein: CASTLKRHPTDTQYF.

The chain couples TRBV12-3 or TRBV12-4 to TRBJ1-5; the D is unclear. The CDR3 sequence is 13 residues long. Between the trimmed V and J ends, which lost 4 bases and 7 bases, there was a span of 11 bases. CDR3 nucleotide sequence: TGTGCCAGCAGTTCGGGGTTGTGGCAGCCCCAGCATTTT. It encodes CASSSGLWQPQHF.

The chain is built from TRBV7-2 and TRBJ2-7; 8 bases align to TRBD2. The CDR3 is 14 residues long. Per germline, CDR1 SGHTA and CDR2 FQGNSA. J was trimmed by 1 base and V by 2 bases; bases with no gene match: 1. This CDR3 reads CASSLQRGSYEQYF. Here the CDR3 DNA reads TGTGCCAGCAGCTTACAGCGGGGGTCCTACGAGCAGTACTTC. The variable domain in full, with the rest retrieved from reference TRBV7-2 and TRBJ2-7, is GAGVSQSPSNKVTEKGKDVELRCDPISGHTALYWYRQSLGQGLEFLIYFQGNSAPDKSGLPSDRFSAERTGGSVSTLTIQRTQQEDSAVYLCASSLQRGSYEQYFGPGTRLTVT.